Here is one T cell receptor beta chain with its context. The CDR3 spans 11 residues. Trimming cost V 3 bases and J 12 bases, with 12 bases left between them. Germline V gene data show CDR1 as SNHLY and CDR2 as FYNNEI. CDR3 regions of TCR beta were amplified from RNA transcripts. Second-round multiplex PCR came after first-round RT-PCR with HTBI primers. TCRdb ran MiXCR on the multiplex PCR reads and lists one entry per CDR3 protein. The sample holds more than 1,000,000 distinct CDR3 sequences; roughly two fifths are singletons and the top ten take approximately 12%. This sample was included in a study of Graves' ophthalmopathy and Graves' hyperthyroidism. Hyperthyroidism was new, under 2 months, in patients aged 18 to 65. The diagnostic workup employed clinical symptoms, serum thyroxine, TRAb, thyroid ultrasound and orbital computed tomography.

The clonotype originates from an adult man with Graves' hyperthyroidism. This chain links TRBV2 with TRBJ2-7; D not certain. The specimen sequenced was peripheral blood or thyroid tissue (not recorded which). The CDR3 DNA reads TGTGCCAGCAGTGATGTTGGAAATGTGTACTTC. Protein: CASSDVGNVYF.